This T cell receptor beta chain was found in a study of shared clonotypes between healthy human individuals. In the study overall: Three CD4 naive, three CD4 memory, two CD8 naive and one CD8 memory plate were used per donor.

Germline V lookup: CDR1 MDHEN, CDR2 SYDVKM. Trimming shortened V by 6 bases and J by 1 base, and 10 bases separated the two germline ends. The CDR3 loop spans 13 amino acids. Only in-frame clones appear in the TCRdb table, and some are missing; sequencing was by immunoSEQ multiplex PCR. The data contain millions of clones, 93% of them seen just once; the ten biggest clones take up around 0.4%. The source is a man between 18 and 29 years old in good health. Some clones in this sample may be carry-over from other donors' samples. Sequencing used naive CD4+ T cells from PBMCs. Regarding subset: CD45RA+ positively selected. The chain joins TRBV28 to TRBJ2-7, with D unclear. CDR3 sequence: CASSPRMSYEQYF. The CDR3 DNA is TGTGCCAGCAGCCCCCGAATGTCCTACGAGCAGTACTTC.